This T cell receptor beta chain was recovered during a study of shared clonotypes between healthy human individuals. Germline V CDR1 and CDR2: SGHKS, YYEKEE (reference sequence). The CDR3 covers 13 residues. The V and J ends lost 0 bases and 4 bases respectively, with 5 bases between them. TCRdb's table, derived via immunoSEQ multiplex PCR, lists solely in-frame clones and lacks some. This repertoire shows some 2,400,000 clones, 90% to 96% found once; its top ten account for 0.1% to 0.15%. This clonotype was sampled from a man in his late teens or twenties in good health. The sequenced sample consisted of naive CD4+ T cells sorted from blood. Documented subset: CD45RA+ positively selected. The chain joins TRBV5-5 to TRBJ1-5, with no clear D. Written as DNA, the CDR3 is TGTGCCAGCAGCTTGGAACTAAATCAGCCCCAGCATTTT. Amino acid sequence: CASSLELNQPQHF.